The entry below gives a single T cell receptor (beta chain) sequence along with its context. Its matching antigen is unknown. The sample originates from a study of T-cell reconstitution after alpha-beta-depleted transplantation in children. Overall study findings and caveats: Reportedly, alpha-beta T cells present about two months post-transplant originated from several hundred expanded clones of graft origin. One year post-transplant, T-cell counts and diversity were largely derived from T cells produced anew.

Unique molecular identifiers were used to barcode this TCRbeta library. One entry per CDR3 protein, called by TCRdb with MiXCR from the PCR reads. The table shows about 460,000 distinct CDR3 sequences, with 9.5% to 12% occurring only once. The CDR3 spans 16 residues. The germline V gene has CDR1 SGHTA and CDR2 FQGNSA. The trim removed 5 bases at V and 4 bases at J, leaving 7 bases unmatched. This sequence was found in a female patient aged 2-15 years who had a stem cell transplant for aplastic anemia, so the T cells may come from the graft donor. Sequenced material: PBMCs, mostly from graft donor cells, taken 180 days after TCRalphabeta/CD19-depleted stem cell transplant. The V and J genes are TRBV7-2 and TRBJ2-2, with 10 bases identical to TRBD2. The CDR3 DNA follows: TGTGCCAGCAGCCGAGTAGCGGGAGGACCCACCGGGGAGCTGTTTTTT. It is translated as CASSRVAGGPTGELFF.